The clone carrying this TCR beta chain was seen repeatedly, ten times or more. These data are taken from a study of CD8 T cells in ankylosing spondylitis. With molecular barcodes, quantitative 5'-RACE was used to make the TCR beta libraries. Using its own MiXCR run on the 5' RACE reads, TCRdb lists one record per CDR3 protein. The sample records about 96,000 distinct CDR3 sequences, roughly 8.8% being singletons. The CDR3 contains 13 residues. V lost 5 bases, J lost 3 bases, and 11 bases lay in between. This TCR was recovered from a male donor with ankylosing spondylitis or in good health (not recorded which). The chain links TRBV12-3 or TRBV12-4 to TRBJ2-7; D is unresolved. Sample: blood, either unsorted or a sorted T cell fraction (not recorded which). CDR3 nucleotide sequence: TGTGCCAGCAGTCGAGGACGGAGCTACGAGCAGTACTTC. This sequence encodes CASSRGRSYEQYF.